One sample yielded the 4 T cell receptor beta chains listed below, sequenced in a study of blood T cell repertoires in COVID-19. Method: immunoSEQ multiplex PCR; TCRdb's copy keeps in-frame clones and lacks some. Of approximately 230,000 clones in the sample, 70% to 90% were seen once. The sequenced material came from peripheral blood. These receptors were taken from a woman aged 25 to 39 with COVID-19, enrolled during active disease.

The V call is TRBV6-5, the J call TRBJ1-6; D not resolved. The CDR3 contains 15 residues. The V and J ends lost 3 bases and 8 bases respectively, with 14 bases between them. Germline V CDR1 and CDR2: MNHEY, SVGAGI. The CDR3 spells CASSYLPGKHSPLHF. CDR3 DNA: TGTGCCAGCAGTTATCTTCCGGGAAAGCATTCACCCCTCCACTTT.

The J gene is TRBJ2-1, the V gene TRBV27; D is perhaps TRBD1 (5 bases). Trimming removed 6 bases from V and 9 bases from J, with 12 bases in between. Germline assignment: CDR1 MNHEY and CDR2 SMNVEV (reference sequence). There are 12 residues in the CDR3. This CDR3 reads CASSQGFGEQFF. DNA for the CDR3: TGTGCCAGCAGCCAGGGTTTTGGTGAGCAGTTCTTC.

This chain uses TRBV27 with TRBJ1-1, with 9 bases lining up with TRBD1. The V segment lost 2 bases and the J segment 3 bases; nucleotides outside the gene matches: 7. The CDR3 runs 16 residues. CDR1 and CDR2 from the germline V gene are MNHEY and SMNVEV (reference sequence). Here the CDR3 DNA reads TGTGCCAGCAGTTTACTACAGGGGGCGGTGGACACTGAAGCTTTCTTT. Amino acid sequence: CASSLLQGAVDTEAFF.

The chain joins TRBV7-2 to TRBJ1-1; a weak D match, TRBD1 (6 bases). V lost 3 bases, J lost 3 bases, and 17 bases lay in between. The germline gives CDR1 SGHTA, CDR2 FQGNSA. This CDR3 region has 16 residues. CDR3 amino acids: CASSLSTPGADTEAFF. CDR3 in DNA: TGTGCCAGCAGCTTGAGTACTCCAGGGGCGGACACTGAAGCTTTCTTT.